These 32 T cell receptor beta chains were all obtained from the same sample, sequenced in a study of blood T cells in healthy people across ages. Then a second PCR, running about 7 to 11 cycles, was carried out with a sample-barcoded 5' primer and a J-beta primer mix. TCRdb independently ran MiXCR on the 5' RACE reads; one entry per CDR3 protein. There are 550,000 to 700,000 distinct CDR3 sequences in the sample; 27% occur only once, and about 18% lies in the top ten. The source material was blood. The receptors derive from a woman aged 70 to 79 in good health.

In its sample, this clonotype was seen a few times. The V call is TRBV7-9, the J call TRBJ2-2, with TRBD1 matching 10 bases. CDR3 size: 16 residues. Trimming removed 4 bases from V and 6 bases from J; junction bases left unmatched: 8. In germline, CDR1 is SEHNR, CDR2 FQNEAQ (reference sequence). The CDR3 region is CASSSSGTGAAGELFF. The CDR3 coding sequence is TGTGCCAGCAGCTCCTCCGGGACAGGGGCCGCCGGGGAGCTGTTTTTT. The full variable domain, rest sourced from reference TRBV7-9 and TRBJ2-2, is DTGVSQNPRHKITKRGQNVTFRCDPISEHNRLYWYRQTLGQGPEFLTYFQNEAQLEKSRLLSDRFSAERPKGSFSTLEIQRTEQGDSAMYLCASSSSGTGAAGELFFGEGSRLTVL.

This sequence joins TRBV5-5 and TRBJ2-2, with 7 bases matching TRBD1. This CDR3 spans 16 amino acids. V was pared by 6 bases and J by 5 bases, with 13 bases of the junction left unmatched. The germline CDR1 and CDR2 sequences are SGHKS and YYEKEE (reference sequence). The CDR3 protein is CASNRLPGQLTGELFF. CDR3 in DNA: TGTGCCAGCAACAGACTTCCGGGACAGTTAACCGGGGAGCTGTTTTTT. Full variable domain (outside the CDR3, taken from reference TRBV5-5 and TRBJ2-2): DAGVTQSPTHLIKTRGQQVTLRCSPISGHKSVSWYQQVLGQGPQFIFQYYEKEERGRGNFPDRFSARQFPNYSSELNVNALLLGDSALYLCASNRLPGQLTGELFFGEGSRLTVL.

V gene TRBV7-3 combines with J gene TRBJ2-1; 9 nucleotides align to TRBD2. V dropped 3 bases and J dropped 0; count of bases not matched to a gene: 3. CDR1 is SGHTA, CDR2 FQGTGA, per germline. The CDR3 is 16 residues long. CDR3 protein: CASSFSGGPSYNEQFF. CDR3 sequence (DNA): TGTGCCAGCAGCTTTAGCGGGGGCCCCTCCTACAATGAGCAGTTCTTC. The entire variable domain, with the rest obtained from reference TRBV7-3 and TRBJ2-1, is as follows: GAGVSQTPSNKVTEKGKYVELRCDPISGHTALYWYRQSLGQGPEFLIYFQGTGAADDSGLPNDRFFAVRPEGSVSTLKIQRTERGDSAVYLCASSFSGGPSYNEQFFGPGTRLTVL.

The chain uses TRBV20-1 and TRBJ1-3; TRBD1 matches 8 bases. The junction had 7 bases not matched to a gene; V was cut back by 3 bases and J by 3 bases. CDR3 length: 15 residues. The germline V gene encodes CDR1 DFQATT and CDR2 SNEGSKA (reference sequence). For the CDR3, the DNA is TGCAGTGCTAGGGCCCCAGGGGGCTATGGAAACACCATATATTTT. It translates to CSARAPGGYGNTIYF.

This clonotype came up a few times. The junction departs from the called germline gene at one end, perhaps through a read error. The CDR3 sequence: CATQGSNSPLHF. The CDR3 DNA is TGCGCCACCCAGGGGAGCAATTCACCCCTCCACTTT. The gene calls are TRBV10-3 and TRBJ1-6, with D possibly being TRBD1 (6 bases). CDR1 ENHRY and CDR2 SYGVKD come from the germline V gene. The CDR3 is made up of 12 amino acids.

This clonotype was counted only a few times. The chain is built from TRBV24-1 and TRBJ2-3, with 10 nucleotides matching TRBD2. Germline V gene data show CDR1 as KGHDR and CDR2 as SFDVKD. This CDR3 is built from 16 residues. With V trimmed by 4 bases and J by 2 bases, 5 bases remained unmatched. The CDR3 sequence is CATSEPSGGVTDTQYF. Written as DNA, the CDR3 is TGTGCCACCAGTGAGCCGAGCGGGGGGGTCACAGATACGCAGTATTTT.

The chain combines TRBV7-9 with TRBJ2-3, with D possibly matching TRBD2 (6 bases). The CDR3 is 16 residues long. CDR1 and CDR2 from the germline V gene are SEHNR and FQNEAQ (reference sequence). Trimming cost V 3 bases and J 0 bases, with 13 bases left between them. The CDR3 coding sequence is TGTGCCAGCAGCTTCCCCGTTGCGGGGAGCACAGATACGCAGTATTTT. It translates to CASSFPVAGSTDTQYF.

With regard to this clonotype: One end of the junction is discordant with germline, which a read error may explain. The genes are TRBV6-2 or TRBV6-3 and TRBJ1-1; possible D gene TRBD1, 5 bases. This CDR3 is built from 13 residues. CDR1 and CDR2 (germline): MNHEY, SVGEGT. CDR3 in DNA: TGTGCCAGCACTCGCGGGGGGGACCCCGCGCGAGTATTT. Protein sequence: CASTRGGDPARVF.

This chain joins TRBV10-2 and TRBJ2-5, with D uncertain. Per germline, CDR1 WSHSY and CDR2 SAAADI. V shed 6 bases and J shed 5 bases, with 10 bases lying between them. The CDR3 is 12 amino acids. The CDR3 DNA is TGCGCCAGCAGAGAAACTGCGGAGACCCAGTACTTC. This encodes CASRETAETQYF.

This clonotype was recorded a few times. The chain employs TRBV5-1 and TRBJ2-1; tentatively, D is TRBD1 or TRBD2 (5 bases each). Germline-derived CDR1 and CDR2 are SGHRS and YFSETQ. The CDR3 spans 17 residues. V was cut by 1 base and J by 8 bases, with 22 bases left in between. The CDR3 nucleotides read TGCGCCAGCAGCTTGAGTCGGGGCGGTACTCTTGAGGATGAGCAGTTCTTC. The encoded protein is CASSLSRGGTLEDEQFF.

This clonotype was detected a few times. CDR3 protein: CASSPKQTQYF. The DNA of the CDR3 is TGTGCCAGCAGCCCTAAACAGACCCAGTACTTC. This chain joins TRBV7-8 and TRBJ2-5; D is unclear. Trimming removed 5 bases at V and 6 bases at J, with 7 bases between. The CDR3 is 11 amino acids. The germline V gene encodes CDR1 SGHVS and CDR2 FQNEAQ.

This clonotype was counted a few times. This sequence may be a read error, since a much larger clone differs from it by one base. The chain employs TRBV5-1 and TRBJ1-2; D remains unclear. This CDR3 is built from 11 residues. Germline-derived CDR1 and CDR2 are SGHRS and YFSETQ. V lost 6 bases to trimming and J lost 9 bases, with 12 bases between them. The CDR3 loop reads CASKLTGSYTF. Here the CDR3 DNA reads TGCGCCAGCAAGTTGACTGGGAGCTACACCTTC.

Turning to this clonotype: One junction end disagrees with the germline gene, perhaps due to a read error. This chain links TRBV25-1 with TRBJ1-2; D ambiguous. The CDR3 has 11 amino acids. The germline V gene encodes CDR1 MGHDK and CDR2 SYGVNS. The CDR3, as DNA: TGTGCCAGCAGTATCAACTATAGCTACACCTTC. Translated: CASSINYSYTF.

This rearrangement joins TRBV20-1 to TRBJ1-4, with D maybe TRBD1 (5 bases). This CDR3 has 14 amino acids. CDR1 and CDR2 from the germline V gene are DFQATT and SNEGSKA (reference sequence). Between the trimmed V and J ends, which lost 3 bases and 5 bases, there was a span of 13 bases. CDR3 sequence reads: CSASYQGLNEKLFF. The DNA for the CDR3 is TGCAGTGCTAGTTACCAGGGCCTGAATGAAAAACTGTTTTTT.

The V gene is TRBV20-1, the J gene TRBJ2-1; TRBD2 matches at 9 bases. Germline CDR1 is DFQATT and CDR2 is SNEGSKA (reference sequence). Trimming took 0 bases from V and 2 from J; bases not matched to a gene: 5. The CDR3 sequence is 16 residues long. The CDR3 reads CSARELAGGTYNEQFF. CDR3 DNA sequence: TGCAGTGCTAGAGAACTCGCGGGGGGGACCTACAATGAGCAGTTCTTC.

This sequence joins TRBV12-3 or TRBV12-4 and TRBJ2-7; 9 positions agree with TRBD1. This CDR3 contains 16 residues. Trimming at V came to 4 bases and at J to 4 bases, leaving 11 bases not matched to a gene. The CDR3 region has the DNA TGTGCCAGCAGTTCCACCCTCGGACAGGGGACTTACGAGCAGTACTTC. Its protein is CASSSTLGQGTYEQYF.

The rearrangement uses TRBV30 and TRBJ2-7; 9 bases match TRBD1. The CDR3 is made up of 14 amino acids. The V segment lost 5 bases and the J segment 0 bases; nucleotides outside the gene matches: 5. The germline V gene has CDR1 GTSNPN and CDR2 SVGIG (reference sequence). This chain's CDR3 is CAWGTGHSSYEQYF. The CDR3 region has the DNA TGTGCCTGGGGGACAGGGCATAGCTCCTACGAGCAGTACTTC.

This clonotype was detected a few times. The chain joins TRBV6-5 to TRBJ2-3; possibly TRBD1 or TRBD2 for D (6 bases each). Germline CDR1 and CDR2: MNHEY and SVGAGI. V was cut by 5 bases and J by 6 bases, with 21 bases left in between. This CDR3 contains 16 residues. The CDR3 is CASSTNGGLPGDTQYF. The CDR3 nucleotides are TGTGCCAGCAGTACTAACGGGGGCCTCCCCGGTGATACGCAGTATTTT.

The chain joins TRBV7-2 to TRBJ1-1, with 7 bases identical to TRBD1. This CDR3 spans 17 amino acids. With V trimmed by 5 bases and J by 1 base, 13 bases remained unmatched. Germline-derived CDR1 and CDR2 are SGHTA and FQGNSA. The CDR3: CASSIEGASRWNTEAFF. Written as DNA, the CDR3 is TGTGCCAGCAGCATAGAGGGGGCTAGTCGGTGGAACACTGAAGCTTTCTTT. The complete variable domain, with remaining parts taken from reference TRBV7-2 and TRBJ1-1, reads GAGVSQSPSNKVTEKGKDVELRCDPISGHTALYWYRQSLGQGLEFLIYFQGNSAPDKSGLPSDRFSAERTGGSVSTLTIQRTQQEDSAVYLCASSIEGASRWNTEAFFGQGTRLTVV.

The CDR3 spells CSASSGGSQETQYF. DNA of the CDR3: TGCAGTGCAAGTAGCGGGGGCTCGCAAGAGACCCAGTACTTC. V gene TRBV20-1 combines with J gene TRBJ2-5; 9 positions match TRBD2. CDR1 is DFQATT, CDR2 SNEGSKA, per germline (reference sequence). The trim removed 6 bases at V and 2 bases at J, leaving 7 bases unmatched. The CDR3 covers 14 residues.

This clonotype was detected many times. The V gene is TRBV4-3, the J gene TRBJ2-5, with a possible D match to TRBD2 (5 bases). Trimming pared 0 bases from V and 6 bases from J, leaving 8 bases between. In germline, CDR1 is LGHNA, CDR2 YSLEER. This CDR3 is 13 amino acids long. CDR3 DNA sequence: TGCGCCAGCAGCCAAGACCTAGCAAAGACCCAGTACTTC. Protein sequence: CASSQDLAKTQYF.

The CDR3 spells CASSYGGTSGYEQYF. CDR3 coding DNA: TGTGCCAGCAGCTACGGGGGGACTAGCGGCTACGAGCAGTACTTC. The rearrangement joins TRBV7-3 to TRBJ2-5; 11 nucleotides agree with TRBD2. The DNA end lines up better with TRBJ2-7; the J call may be wrong. The CDR3 length is 15 residues. From germline, CDR1 is SGHTA and CDR2 FQGTGA.

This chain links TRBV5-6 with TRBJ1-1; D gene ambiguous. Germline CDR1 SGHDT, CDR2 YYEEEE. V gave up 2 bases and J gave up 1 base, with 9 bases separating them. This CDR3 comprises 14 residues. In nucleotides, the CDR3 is TGTGCCAGCAGCTTCTTACGCTCGAACACTGAAGCTTTCTTT. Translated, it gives CASSFLRSNTEAFF.

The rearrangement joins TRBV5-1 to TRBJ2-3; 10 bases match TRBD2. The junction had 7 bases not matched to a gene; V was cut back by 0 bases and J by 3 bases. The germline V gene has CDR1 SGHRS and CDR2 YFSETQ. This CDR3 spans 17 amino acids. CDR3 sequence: CASSLGQSGGATDTQYF. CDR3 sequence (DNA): TGCGCCAGCAGCTTGGGACAAAGCGGGGGGGCTACAGATACGCAGTATTTT.

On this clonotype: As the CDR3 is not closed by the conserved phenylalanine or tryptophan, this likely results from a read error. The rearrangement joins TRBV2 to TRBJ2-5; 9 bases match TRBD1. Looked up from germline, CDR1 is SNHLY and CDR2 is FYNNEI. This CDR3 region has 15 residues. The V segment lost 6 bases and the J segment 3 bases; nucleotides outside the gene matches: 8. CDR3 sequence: CASRVDRGGEETQYL. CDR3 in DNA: TGTGCCAGCAGAGTGGACAGGGGAGGAGAAGAGACCCAGTACCTC.

The CDR3 DNA reads as TGTGCCAGCAGTGACAGAGCAGGGGCAGATACGCAGTATTTT. The encoded protein is CASSDRAGADTQYF. The chain uses TRBV6-4 and TRBJ2-3, with D perhaps matching TRBD1 (6 bases). Trimming cost V 2 bases and J 4 bases, with 10 bases left between them. This CDR3 has 14 residues. The germline V gene has CDR1 MRHNA and CDR2 SNTAGT.

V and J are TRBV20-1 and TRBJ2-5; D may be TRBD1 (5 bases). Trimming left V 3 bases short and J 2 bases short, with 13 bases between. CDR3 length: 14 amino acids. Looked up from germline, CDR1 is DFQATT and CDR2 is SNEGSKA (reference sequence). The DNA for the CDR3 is TGCAGTGCTAGCCTCCGGCAGGGTCAAGAGACCCAGTACTTC. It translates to CSASLRQGQETQYF.

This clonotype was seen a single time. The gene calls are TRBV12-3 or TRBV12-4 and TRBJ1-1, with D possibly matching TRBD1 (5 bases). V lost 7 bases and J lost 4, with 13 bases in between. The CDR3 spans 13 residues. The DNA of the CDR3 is TGTGCCAGCAAAGTTCCGGGGGGCACTGAAGCTTTCTTT. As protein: CASKVPGGTEAFF.

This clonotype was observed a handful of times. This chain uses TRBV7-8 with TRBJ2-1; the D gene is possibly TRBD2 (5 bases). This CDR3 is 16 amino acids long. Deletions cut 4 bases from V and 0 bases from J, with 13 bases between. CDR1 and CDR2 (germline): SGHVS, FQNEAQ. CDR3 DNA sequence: TGTGCCAGCAGCTCCCTAGCAGCCCACTCCTACAATGAGCAGTTCTTC. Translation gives CASSSLAAHSYNEQFF.

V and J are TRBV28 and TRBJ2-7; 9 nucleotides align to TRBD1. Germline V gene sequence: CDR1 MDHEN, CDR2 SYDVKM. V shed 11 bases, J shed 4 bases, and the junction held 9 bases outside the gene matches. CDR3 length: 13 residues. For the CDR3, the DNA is TGTGCCGCTACCACAGGGGGCGGGTACGAGCAGTACTTC. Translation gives CAATTGGGYEQYF.

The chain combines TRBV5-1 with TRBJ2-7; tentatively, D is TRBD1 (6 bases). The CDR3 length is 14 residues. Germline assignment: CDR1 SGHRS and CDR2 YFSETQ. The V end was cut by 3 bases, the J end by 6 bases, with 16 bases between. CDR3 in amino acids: CASSSGTRRGEQYF. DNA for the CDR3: TGCGCCAGCAGCTCTGGGACAAGGCGAGGCGAGCAGTACTTC. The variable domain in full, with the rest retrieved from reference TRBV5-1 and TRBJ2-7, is KAGVTQTPRYLIKTRGQQVTLSCSPISGHRSVSWYQQTPGQGLQFLFEYFSETQRNKGNFPGRFSGRQFSNSRSEMNVSTLELGDSALYLCASSSGTRRGEQYFGPGTRLTVT.

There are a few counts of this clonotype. CDR3 in amino acids: CASSQDYRGQLLSGNTIYF. CDR3 sequence (DNA): TGCGCCAGCAGCCAGGACTATCGGGGGCAGCTTTTATCTGGAAACACCATATATTTT. This sequence joins TRBV4-3 and TRBJ1-3; possible D gene TRBD1, 6 bases. CDR1 and CDR2 from the germline V gene are LGHNA and YSLEER. V was cut by 3 bases and J by 1 base, with 22 bases left in between. The CDR3 has 19 residues.